The sample holds a few counts of the clone carrying this T cell receptor beta chain. TCRdb's copy holds only in-frame clones and misses some; the assay was immunoSEQ multiplex PCR. The data show 80,000 or so clones, just under 80% seen once. This sample was included in a study of memory CD4+ T cells and cytomegalovirus serostatus. Study-wide background: Healthy Belgian adult donors included nine or ten CMV-positive and 20 to 30 CMV-negative people.

The sort gate was single viable CD3+CD4+CD8-CD45RO+ cells for memory CD4+ T cells. Total CD4+ T cells were enriched by CD4 positive selection. Germline V gene data show CDR1 as SQVTM and CDR2 as ANQGSEA. The CDR3 has 11 amino acids. Trimming removed 3 bases at V and 10 bases at J, with 12 bases between. The chain couples TRBV29-1 to TRBJ1-1; possibly TRBD1 for D (5 bases). The material sequenced was memory CD4+ T cells from blood. The TCR comes from an adult in good health and CMV-seropositive. The CDR3 coding sequence is TGCAGCGTTGATAGGGGCGAAGGAGCTTTCTTT. This codes for CSVDRGEGAFF.